This TCR beta chain was found in a study of T cells in Graves' hyperthyroidism and ophthalmopathy. This clonotype was counted only a few times. The antigen remains undetermined. Individuals with ophthalmopathy presented a Clinical Activity Score of at least 3, a NOSPECS grade of at least 4 and a duration under 3 months. A patient was excluded if there was uncontrolled infection, other autoimmune disease, pregnancy or lactation. Using 9.5 to 10 ml of fresh peripheral blood, PBMCs were prepared. Amplified regions were TCR beta CDR3 sequences from RNA transcripts. A first-round RT-PCR of the TCR CDR3 used the HTBI primer set. MiXCR, applied by TCRdb to the multiplex PCR reads, yields one record per CDR3 protein. The sample gives roughly 500,000 distinct CDR3 sequences, less than 25% of which show up once; about 11% is in the top ten. Study outcomes and limitations: In the blood, most expanded thyroid clonotypes above 0.001 appeared as well.

The germline V and J ends were trimmed by 8 bases and 7 bases, with 17 bases remaining between them. The length of the CDR3 is 14 residues. This receptor was identified in a young woman with Graves' ophthalmopathy. The chain is built from TRBV12-3 or TRBV12-4 and TRBJ2-2; D may be TRBD1 (6 bases). Input material: blood. CDR3 residues: CASRMGQTGGELFF. In DNA form, the CDR3 reads TGTGCCAGCCGAATGGGACAAACCGGCGGGGAGCTGTTTTTT.